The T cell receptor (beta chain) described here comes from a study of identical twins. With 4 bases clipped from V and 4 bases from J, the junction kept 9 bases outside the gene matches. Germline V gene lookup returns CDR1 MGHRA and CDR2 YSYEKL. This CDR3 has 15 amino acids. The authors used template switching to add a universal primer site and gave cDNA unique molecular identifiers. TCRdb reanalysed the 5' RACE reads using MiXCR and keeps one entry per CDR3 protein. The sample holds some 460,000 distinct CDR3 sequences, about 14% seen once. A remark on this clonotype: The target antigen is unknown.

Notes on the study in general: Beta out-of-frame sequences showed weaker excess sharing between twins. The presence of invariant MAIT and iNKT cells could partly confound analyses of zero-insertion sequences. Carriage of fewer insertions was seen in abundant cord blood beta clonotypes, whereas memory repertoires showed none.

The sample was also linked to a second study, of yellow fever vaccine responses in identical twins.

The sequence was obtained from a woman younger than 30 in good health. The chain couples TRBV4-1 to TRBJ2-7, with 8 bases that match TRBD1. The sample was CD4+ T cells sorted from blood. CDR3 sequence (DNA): TGCGCCAGCAGCCCTCCGGGACAGGCGAAATACGAGCAGTACTTC. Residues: CASSPPGQAKYEQYF.